The 25 T cell receptor beta chains below were found in one sample sequenced in a study of blood T cells in healthy people across ages. Then a second PCR, running roughly 7 to 11 cycles, was carried out with a sample-barcoded 5' primer and a J-beta primer mix. TCRdb redid the calling of the 5' RACE reads with MiXCR, one entry per CDR3 protein. Altogether hundreds of thousands of distinct CDR3 sequences are present, roughly 26% being singletons, with the ten largest covering around a sixth. What was sequenced was blood. All receptors derive from a woman of 80 years or more in good health.

As to this clonotype: A much larger clone differs from this one at a single base, so this may be a read error. CDR3 in amino acids: CASSHFDGGYTF. Written as DNA, the CDR3 is TGTGCCAGCAGTCACTTCGATGGTGGCTACACCTTC. This rearrangement joins TRBV6-6 to TRBJ1-2; no clear D gene. This CDR3 contains 12 residues. Germline V gene sequence: CDR1 MNHNY, CDR2 SVGAGI (reference sequence). Trimming removed 5 bases from V and 7 bases from J, with 11 bases in between.

As for this clonotype: Its ends do not fully match the called genes, so a read error is possible. The CDR3 DNA follows: TGCGCCAGCAGCCCCGGACAGGCTACCTACAAGCAGTACTTC. Amino acids: CASSPGQATYKQYF. This sequence joins TRBV4-1 and TRBJ2-7; 7 bases match TRBD1. Germline-derived CDR1 and CDR2 are MGHRA and YSYEKL. The CDR3 is 14 amino acids.

As to this clonotype: This could be a read error, since a much larger clone is one nucleotide away. The chain is built from TRBV25-1 and TRBJ2-7; 10 nucleotides line up with TRBD2. CDR3 length equals 15 residues. V was pared by 1 base and J by 5 bases, with 5 bases of the junction left unmatched. The germline CDR1 and CDR2 sequences are MGHDK and SYGVNS. CDR3: CASSESTSGCNEQYF. As DNA, the CDR3 is TGTGCCAGCAGTGAATCGACTAGCGGGTGCAACGAGCAGTACTTC.

This clonotype was seen a handful of times. Being one base from a much bigger clone, this may be a read error. This rearrangement joins TRBV6-2 or TRBV6-3 to TRBJ2-4; the D call may be TRBD1 or TRBD2 (5 bases each). The CDR3 is made up of 16 amino acids. Germline V lookup: CDR1 MNHEY, CDR2 SVGEGT. DNA for the CDR3: TGTGCCAGCAGTTACGGGGGATCATTAGCCGAAAACATTCAGTACTTC. Encoded protein: CASSYGGSLAENIQYF.

In this sample, this clonotype turned up a few times. J is TRBJ1-6 and V is TRBV20-1; D call uncertain. V was trimmed by 3 bases and J by 7 bases, leaving 16 bases between them. CDR1 DFQATT and CDR2 SNEGSKA come from the germline V gene (reference sequence). The CDR3 loop spans 15 amino acids. This CDR3 reads CSASAQGQNNSPLHF. CDR3 nucleotides: TGCAGTGCTAGTGCACAAGGGCAGAACAATTCACCCCTCCACTTT.

This clonotype was detected ten times or more. V usage is TRBV5-1 and J usage is TRBJ2-6, with D perhaps matching TRBD1 (6 bases). V was trimmed by 0 bases and J by 0 bases, leaving 10 bases between them. This CDR3 has 17 amino acids. The V gene's germline CDR1 is SGHRS and CDR2 YFSETQ. The CDR3 here is CASSLEGQTSGANVLTF. For the CDR3, the DNA is TGCGCCAGCAGCTTGGAGGGACAAACCTCTGGGGCCAACGTCCTGACTTTC.

This clonotype has ten or more counts. The J gene is TRBJ1-2, the V gene TRBV6-1, with D perhaps matching TRBD1 (6 bases). Germline V gene sequence: CDR1 MNHNS, CDR2 SASEGT. This CDR3 spans 17 amino acids. V lost 5 bases and J lost 3, with 22 bases in between. CDR3 amino acids: CASSLSPDRRPYYGYTF. CDR3 nucleotide sequence: TGTGCCAGCAGTCTCTCCCCCGACAGGAGGCCTTACTATGGCTACACCTTC.

This clonotype has a handful of counts. This chain joins TRBV14 and TRBJ1-1; 8 nucleotides align to TRBD1. Germline CDR1 is SGHDN and CDR2 is FVKESK. V was clipped by 2 bases and J by 1 base; unmatched bases: 3. CDR3 length: 15 residues. The CDR3 coding sequence is TGTGCCAGCAGCCAATGGACAGGGAGGAACACTGAAGCTTTCTTT. This gives the protein CASSQWTGRNTEAFF.

In its sample, this clonotype was seen a few times. The CDR3 DNA reads TGTGCCAGCAGTTTCGGGACAGGGGTGGGGGACACCGGGGAGCTGTTTTTT. As protein: CASSFGTGVGDTGELFF. This rearrangement joins TRBV12-3 or TRBV12-4 to TRBJ2-2; 10 bases are a match to TRBD1. This CDR3 has 17 residues. With 3 bases clipped from V and 3 bases from J, the junction kept 7 bases outside the gene matches.

This clonotype has ten or more counts. This chain uses TRBV4-3 with TRBJ1-1; 7 bases align to TRBD1. The CDR3 runs to 16 residues. V was clipped by 3 bases and J by 0 bases; unmatched bases: 7. Germline V gene data show CDR1 as LGHNA and CDR2 as YSLEER. CDR3 sequence: CASSHRQGPLNTEAFF. In nucleotides, the CDR3 is TGCGCCAGCAGCCATCGACAGGGACCCTTGAACACTGAAGCTTTCTTT.

This clonotype was seen only once. CDR3 coding DNA: TGTGCCAGCAGCTTAAGCAGGGGGTTTGGCTACACCTTC. It translates to CASSLSRGFGYTF. The chain links TRBV7-2 to TRBJ1-2, with 7 bases fitting TRBD1. The CDR3 is 13 amino acids. Germline V gives CDR1 SGHTA, CDR2 FQGNSA. With 2 bases clipped from V and 7 bases from J, the junction kept 4 bases outside the gene matches.

This clonotype has only a few counts. The V and J genes are TRBV5-4 and TRBJ1-2, with D maybe TRBD1 (6 bases). V dropped 4 bases and J dropped 4 bases, with 11 bases sitting between them. The germline gives CDR1 SGHNT, CDR2 YYREEE (reference sequence). This CDR3 spans 13 amino acids. CDR3 in amino acids: CASSHWTAYGYTF. CDR3 DNA sequence: TGTGCCAGCAGCCACTGGACAGCCTATGGCTACACCTTC.

This clonotype was seen only a few times. CDR3 nucleotides: TGTGCCAGCAGTCGAGGACTAGCGGGGGGTTCGGCCCCGACAGATACGCAGTATTTT. This translates into CASSRGLAGGSAPTDTQYF. This rearrangement joins TRBV6-7 to TRBJ2-3; 14 positions match TRBD2. TRBV6-7 is treated as an ORF (open reading frame) with a function not yet certain. Trimming cost V 5 bases and J 3 bases; bases outside gene matches: 13. CDR3 length: 19 amino acids.

A word on this clonotype: A much larger clone is a single base away; this may be a read error. The V call is TRBV15, the J call TRBJ2-1; 8 positions match TRBD2. Germline CDR1 reads LNHNV; CDR2 reads YYDKDF (reference sequence). The CDR3 has 16 residues. This CDR3 reads CVTSAKSGGYYNEQFF. The CDR3 bases are TGTGTCACCAGCGCGAAAAGCGGGGGCTATTACAATGAGCAGTTCTTC.

The J gene is TRBJ1-5, the V gene TRBV20-1; D gene uncertain. V was shortened by 4 bases and J by 2 bases, with 12 bases between the two germline ends. The CDR3 extends over 14 amino acids. CDR1 and CDR2 (germline): DFQATT, SNEGSKA (reference sequence). CDR3 DNA sequence: TGCAGTGCTATCGCGGGTTGGGGCAATCAGCCCCAGCATTTT. Translated: CSAIAGWGNQPQHF.

Many counts were recorded for this clonotype. This chain connects TRBV3-1 to TRBJ1-2; a weak D match, TRBD1 (5 bases). CDR1 and CDR2 from the germline V gene are LGHDT and YNNKEL (reference sequence). CDR3 size: 14 residues. The V gene lost 2 bases and the J gene lost 7 bases, with 14 bases spanning the gap. CDR3 in amino acids: CASSQIQAQGGYTF. CDR3 bases: TGTGCCAGCAGCCAAATACAGGCCCAGGGTGGCTACACCTTC.

In its sample, this clonotype was seen many times. The rearrangement links TRBV20-1 to TRBJ2-1; D perhaps matches TRBD2 (5 bases). The CDR3 is 17 amino acids. Trimming removed 5 bases at V and 6 bases at J, with 26 bases between. From germline, CDR1 is DFQATT and CDR2 SNEGSKA (reference sequence). For the CDR3, the DNA is TGCAGTGCTGTACCGGACCAACTAGTAGGTTCATTCAATGAGCAGTTCTTC. It is translated as CSAVPDQLVGSFNEQFF.

This clonotype was counted ten times or more. V gene TRBV4-3 combines with J gene TRBJ1-2, with 9 bases that match TRBD1. Germline assignment: CDR1 LGHNA and CDR2 YSLEER. After removal of 4 bases from V and 5 bases from J, the junction contained 14 bases not matched to a gene. This CDR3 contains 17 residues. CDR3 nucleotides: TGCGCCAGCAGCCGTCAGTTTCCCGGACAGGGGCCGTATGGCTACACCTTC. Its protein product is CASSRQFPGQGPYGYTF.

In the case of this clonotype: A much larger clone is a single base away; this may be a read error. The gene calls are TRBV7-9 and TRBJ2-1; D gene ambiguous. Germline V gives CDR1 SEHNR, CDR2 FQNEAQ (reference sequence). The CDR3 extends over 15 amino acids. Trimming cost V 1 base and J 5 bases, with 12 bases left between them. Written as DNA, the CDR3 is TGTGCCAGCAGCTTAGGTCCGGGTAGGAACAATGAGCAGTTCTTC. It translates to CASSLGPGRNNEQFF.

V is TRBV5-1 and J is TRBJ1-6, with D hard to call. This CDR3 comprises 15 residues. Germline V gene data show CDR1 as SGHRS and CDR2 as YFSETQ. Trimming stripped 0 bases from V and 7 bases from J, with 11 bases between. CDR3 sequence reads: CASSLAQPSNSPLHF. CDR3 in DNA: TGCGCCAGCAGCTTGGCACAGCCATCGAATTCACCCCTCCACTTT. Together with reference TRBV5-1 and TRBJ1-6, the CDR3 gives the full variable domain: KAGVTQTPRYLIKTRGQQVTLSCSPISGHRSVSWYQQTPGQGLQFLFEYFSETQRNKGNFPGRFSGRQFSNSRSEMNVSTLELGDSALYLCASSLAQPSNSPLHFGNGTRLTVT.

In its sample, this clonotype was seen many times. The rearrangement joins TRBV7-9 to TRBJ2-2; TRBD1 might be the D (6 bases). CDR1 is SEHNR, CDR2 FQNEAQ, per germline (reference sequence). The CDR3 is 15 amino acids. Between the trimmed V and J ends, which lost 2 bases and 4 bases, there was a span of 11 bases. The CDR3 DNA reads as TGTGCCAGCAGCTTATACAGGGATGGCACCGGGGAGCTGTTTTTT. It translates to CASSLYRDGTGELFF.

Only a few counts were recorded for this clonotype. The V and J genes are TRBV24-1 and TRBJ2-1; unclear D gene. V lost 5 bases, J lost 9 bases, and 16 bases lay in between. The CDR3 sequence is 14 residues long. Looked up from germline, CDR1 is KGHDR and CDR2 is SFDVKD. CDR3 residues: CATSARTVGGEQFF. CDR3 DNA sequence: TGTGCCACCAGTGCTAGGACGGTCGGTGGTGAGCAGTTCTTC.

At least ten counts were recorded for this clonotype. The J gene is TRBJ1-2, the V gene TRBV5-6; D gene uncertain. V dropped 4 bases and J dropped 3 bases, with 13 bases sitting between them. This CDR3 is built from 14 residues. Germline V gives CDR1 SGHDT, CDR2 YYEEEE. CDR3 sequence: CASSRRVDYYGYTF. CDR3 nucleotide sequence: TGTGCCAGCAGCAGGAGGGTTGATTACTATGGCTACACCTTC.

This clonotype appeared many times. This chain uses TRBV7-2 with TRBJ2-3, with D maybe TRBD2 (5 bases). The CDR3 spans 15 residues. V lost 3 bases to trimming and J lost 1 base, with 11 bases between them. Germline CDR1 reads SGHTA; CDR2 reads FQGNSA. The CDR3 loop is CASSFYGVGTDTQYF. DNA for the CDR3: TGTGCCAGCAGCTTTTACGGGGTCGGCACAGATACGCAGTATTTT.

The V call is TRBV20-1, the J call TRBJ1-5, with 10 bases aligning to TRBD1. The germline CDR1 and CDR2 sequences are DFQATT and SNEGSKA (reference sequence). Trimming removed 6 bases from V and 3 bases from J; junction bases left unmatched: 5. The CDR3 covers 14 residues. CDR3 bases: TGCAGTGCAGCCGGGACAGGGGTCAATCAGCCCCAGCATTTT. The encoded protein is CSAAGTGVNQPQHF.